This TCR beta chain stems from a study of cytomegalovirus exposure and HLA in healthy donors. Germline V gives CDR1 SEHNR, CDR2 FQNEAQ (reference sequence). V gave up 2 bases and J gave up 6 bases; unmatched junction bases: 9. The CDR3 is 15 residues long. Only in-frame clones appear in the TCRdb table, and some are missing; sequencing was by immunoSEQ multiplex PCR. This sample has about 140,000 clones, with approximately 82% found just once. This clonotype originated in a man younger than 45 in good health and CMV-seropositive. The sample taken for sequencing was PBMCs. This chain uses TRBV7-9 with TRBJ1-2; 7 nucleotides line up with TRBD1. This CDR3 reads CASSLPPTGFDGYTF. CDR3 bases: TGTGCCAGCAGCTTACCCCCGACAGGGTTCGATGGCTACACCTTC.